This TCR beta chain derives from a study of blood T cell repertoires in COVID-19. The method was immunoSEQ multiplex PCR; TCRdb's version includes in-frame clones alone and lacks a portion of them. The data show fewer than 65,000 clones, with 75% to 90% seen just once and roughly 10% held by the top ten. Sequenced: peripheral blood. The sequence was obtained from a man between 25 and 39 years old with COVID-19, enrolled during active disease.

CDR3 residues: CASSLGTGNQPQHF. The CDR3 DNA sequence: TGTGCCAGCAGCTTGGGAACAGGCAATCAGCCCCAGCATTTT. The chain carries TRBV5-6 and TRBJ1-5; D is ambiguous. The germline gives CDR1 SGHDT, CDR2 YYEEEE. The CDR3 totals 14 residues. V was cut by 0 bases and J by 2 bases, with 6 bases left in between.